This T cell receptor beta chain was documented in a study of T cells after posttransplantation cyclophosphamide. Study conclusions and caveats: Skin or GI-infiltrating T cells shared few TRB sequences with blood.

This CDR3 region has 16 residues. The germline CDR1 and CDR2 sequences are SGHNT and YYREEE (reference sequence). The junction had 8 bases not matched to a gene; V was cut back by 4 bases and J by 0 bases. Sequencing used immunoSEQ multiplex PCR; TCRdb keeps in-frame clones, though not all of them. The sample carries about 52,000 clones, 85% to 95% recorded once. As regards this clone: What it binds is unknown.

The chain joins TRBV5-4 to TRBJ1-1; 8 nucleotides match TRBD1. Sequencing used PBMCs. The TCR sequence derives from a woman in her 30s in good health and a related stem cell transplant donor. The CDR3 DNA sequence: TGTGCCAGCAGCCTTTACAGGGGGGCTATGAACACTGAAGCTTTCTTT. Translating gives CASSLYRGAMNTEAFF.